This T cell receptor beta chain was sequenced during a study of patients and donors after allogeneic stem cell transplantation (TCRdb year 2020). The V end loses 5 bases and the J end loses 6 bases, and a stretch of 8 bases separates them. From a lookup of the germline V gene (reference sequence), CDR1 and CDR2 are DFQATT and SNEGSKA. CDR3 length: 11 amino acids, cysteine to phenylalanine. This entry keeps only the CDR3 DNA: 33 bases, framed from base 1. Library preparation employed RT-PCR. These reads were obtained on a NextSeq 550. TCRdb itself trimmed the public reads at Q25 with fastp, ran MiXCR and retained productive beta chains. Each entry merges the rows of one CDR3 protein and shows their most common DNA and genes. The sample data list 800,000 to 1,000,000 distinct CDR3 sequences, and 18% of these were observed just once. 5% to 7.5% of the sample comes from the top ten. Concerning this clonotype itself: Its recognized antigen is unknown. The sample holds no much larger clone one base away, and base qualities are not on file.

The rearrangement combines TRBV20-1 with TRBJ2-1; the D gene is not confidently resolved. The clonotype comes from a human donor who was either an allogeneic HSCT recipient or a stem cell or donor lymphocyte infusion donor (not recorded which). It is not recorded whose cells these are; they may come from a transplant donor. The sequencing input was blood, either unsorted or a sorted T cell fraction (not recorded which). The DNA sequence reads TGCAGTGCTGGCACTCGCAATGAGCAGTTCTTC. Translation gives CSAGTRNEQFF.